The 12 T cell receptor beta chains reported below all come from one sample, sequenced in a study of T cells in women clearing cervical HPV infection. Sequencing used immunoSEQ multiplex PCR; TCRdb keeps in-frame clones, though not all of them. The sample's table shows under 40,000 clones. The sequenced material came from blood buffy coat. These receptors were collected from a woman aged 18 to 75 with a cervical HPV16 infection that either progressed to CIN3+ or cleared (not recorded which).

Notes on this clone: Read data end 3 residues before the CDR3 end; the end is taken from the germline J gene. The chain links TRBV18 to TRBJ2-3; 8 nucleotides line up with TRBD1. After removal of 4 bases from V and 8 bases from J, the junction contained 14 bases not matched to a gene. Germline CDR1 KGHSH, CDR2 LQKENI. The CDR3 loop spans 16 amino acids. The CDR3 here is CASSLALTGAPGTQYF. CDR3 DNA, as far as it was read: TGTGCCAGCTCACTAGCCCTGACAGGGGCGCCGGGTACG.

As for this clone: The read gets to within 3 residues of the CDR3 end, and the germline J gene fills in the rest. This chain connects TRBV19 to TRBJ2-3; D might be TRBD2 (6 bases). CDR3 size: 15 residues. From germline, CDR1 is LNHDA and CDR2 SQIVND (reference sequence). CDR3 DNA, as far as it was read: TGTGCCAGTAGTATGGGACTGACAGAGTGGGAGACG. Its translation is CASSMGLTEWET. From start to end, the CDR3 is CASSMGLTEWETQYF.

As regards this clone: The CDR3 is cut off 3 residues early in the read; its end comes from the germline J gene. The V and J genes are TRBV7-2 and TRBJ2-2; D is unresolved. The CDR3 totals 14 residues. The germline V and J ends were trimmed by 4 bases and 1 base, with 7 bases remaining between them. The germline gives CDR1 SGHTA, CDR2 FQGNSA. CDR3 DNA (partial): TGTGCCAGCAGCTCCCACTGGAACACCGGGGAG. It codes for CASSSHWNTGE. The full CDR3 is CASSSHWNTGELFF. Full variable domain (outside the CDR3, taken from reference TRBV7-2 and TRBJ2-2): GAGVSQSPSNKVTEKGKDVELRCDPISGHTALYWYRQSLGQGLEFLIYFQGNSAPDKSGLPSDRFSAERTGGSVSTLTIQRTQQEDSAVYLCASSSHWNTGELFFGEGSRLTVL.

Comment on this clone: Coverage ceases 3 residues before the CDR3 finishes, and the germline J gene fills in the end. This chain connects TRBV10-3 to TRBJ2-1; D is possibly TRBD2 (5 bases). CDR1 and CDR2 (germline): ENHRY, SYGVKD. CDR3 length: 14 amino acids. V lost 7 bases to trimming and J lost 0 bases, with 10 bases between them. This CDR3 reads CAIMSGSSYNEQFF. Incomplete CDR3 DNA: TGTGCCATCATGAGCGGTAGCTCCTACAATGAG.

With respect to this clone: The read gets to within 3 residues of the CDR3 end, and the germline J gene fills in the rest. The rearrangement joins TRBV4-1 to TRBJ1-6; TRBD1 agrees at 9 bases. Germline values: CDR1 MGHRA, CDR2 YSYEKL. V dropped 3 bases and J dropped 10; count of bases not matched to a gene: 7. The CDR3 length is 15 residues. CDR3 amino acids: CASSQPGQGVSPLHF. Partial CDR3 DNA: TGCGCCAGCAGCCAGCCGGGACAGGGAGTCTCACCC.

A word on this clone: The read ends 3 residues before the CDR3 terminus; that terminus is restored from the germline J gene. This rearrangement joins TRBV5-5 to TRBJ1-4; D might be TRBD1 (6 bases). The V and J ends lost 4 bases and 5 bases respectively, with 12 bases between them. The germline V gene encodes CDR1 SGHKS and CDR2 YYEKEE (reference sequence). The CDR3 runs to 14 residues. The CDR3 DNA, read in part, is TGTGCCAGCAGCACCGGGACATTGAATGAAAAA. Translation gives CASSTGTLNEK. Given in full, the CDR3 is CASSTGTLNEKLFF.

With respect to this clone: The sequence runs out 3 residues before the end of the CDR3; the remainder is reconstructed from the germline J gene. The chain uses TRBV19 and TRBJ1-1; 11 bases fit TRBD1. This CDR3 region has 16 residues. The V gene end was trimmed by 3 bases and the J gene end by 4 bases; junction bases not matched to a gene: 7. Germline values: CDR1 LNHDA, CDR2 SQIVND (reference sequence). CDR3 sequence reads: CASSIHPGQGGTEAFF. CDR3 DNA (partial): TGTGCCAGTAGTATCCACCCGGGACAGGGGGGCACTGAA.

Regarding this clone: The read terminates 3 residues ahead of where the CDR3 ends, so the germline J gene completes it. This sequence joins TRBV7-2 and TRBJ1-2; 11 nucleotides match TRBD1. From germline, CDR1 is SGHTA and CDR2 FQGNSA. The J segment lost 6 bases and the V segment lost 4 bases, leaving 1 base of the junction unmatched. The CDR3 runs 13 residues. CDR3 DNA, as far as it was read: TGTACCAGCAGCTGGACAGGGGGCAATGGC. Translated, it gives CTSSWTGGNG. In full, the CDR3 reads CTSSWTGGNGYTF. Full variable domain (remainder filled in from reference TRBV7-2 and TRBJ1-2): GAGVSQSPSNKVTEKGKDVELRCDPISGHTALYWYRQSLGQGLEFLIYFQGNSAPDKSGLPSDRFSAERTGGSVSTLTIQRTQQEDSAVYLCTSSWTGGNGYTFGSGTRLTVV.

Concerning this clone itself: The DNA ends 3 residues before the CDR3 does, and the rest of the CDR3 is filled in from the germline J gene. The V gene is TRBV5-1, the J gene TRBJ1-1, with D unclear. The CDR3 contains 14 residues. V was shortened by 0 bases and J by 6 bases, with 12 bases between the two germline ends. From germline, CDR1 is SGHRS and CDR2 YFSETQ. The chain's CDR3 is CASSLDQGFSEAFF. The covered CDR3 bases are TGCGCCAGCAGCTTGGACCAAGGGTTCTCTGAA.

This clone ranks as medium-sized (0.01 to 0.1%) in terms of frequency. The sequenced part of the CDR3 DNA is TGTGCCAGCAGCGGGATGACAGTTAATGAG. This encodes CASSGMTVNE. The whole CDR3 region reads CASSGMTVNEQFF. The chain recombines TRBV9 with TRBJ2-1, with D possibly being TRBD1 (5 bases). The read stops 3 residues short of the end of the CDR3; the missing end is completed from the germline J gene. The V and J ends lost 3 bases and 7 bases respectively, with 11 bases between them. CDR1 and CDR2 (germline): SGDLS, YYNGEE. The CDR3 covers 13 residues.

Concerning this clone itself: Read coverage stops 3 residues before the CDR3 terminus; the germline J gene supplies the remainder. The sample holds other DNA sequences that translate to the same CDR3. The rearrangement joins TRBV7-8 to TRBJ2-7; D is uncertain. The CDR3 is 13 amino acids. Trimming shortened V by 2 bases and J by 4 bases, and 9 bases separated the two germline ends. Germline V gives CDR1 SGHVS, CDR2 FQNEAQ. The sequenced part of the CDR3 DNA is TGTGCCAGCAGCTTATCTCCGGTGTACGAG. This codes for CASSLSPVYE. The entire CDR3 sequence reads CASSLSPVYEQYF.

The CDR3 bases that were read are TGCGCCAGCAGAGGGGGCCTTAGCACAGATACG. Translation: CASRGGLSTDT. The CDR3, in full, reads CASRGGLSTDTQYF. The chain uses TRBV5-1 and TRBJ2-3; 7 nucleotides match TRBD1. The read ends 3 residues before the CDR3 terminus; that terminus is restored from the germline J gene. Per germline, CDR1 SGHRS and CDR2 YFSETQ. The J segment lost 0 bases and the V segment lost 5 bases, leaving 3 bases of the junction unmatched. The CDR3 length is 14 residues. The full variable domain, rest sourced from reference TRBV5-1 and TRBJ2-3, is KAGVTQTPRYLIKTRGQQVTLSCSPISGHRSVSWYQQTPGQGLQFLFEYFSETQRNKGNFPGRFSGRQFSNSRSEMNVSTLELGDSALYLCASRGGLSTDTQYFGPGTRLTVL.